This T cell receptor (beta chain) was sequenced for a study of OX40 agonist ivuxolimab in advanced cancers. Study background: Subjects had a mean age of around 63 years, with a range of roughly 20 to 80; just over 80% were male. Findings and caveats of the study: Expansion of clones was among the lowest in partial responders at 0.1-3.0 mg/kg.

The CDR3 has 15 residues. Deletions cut 1 base from V and 2 bases from J, with 12 bases between. CDR1 and CDR2 from the germline V gene are SGHNT and YYREEE (reference sequence). The method was immunoSEQ multiplex PCR; TCRdb's version includes in-frame clones alone and lacks a portion of them. In the table there are roughly 88,000 clones, around 87% of which are singletons. This clone was counted between two and nine times. The antigen is undetermined. The V and J genes are TRBV5-4 and TRBJ1-1; D is perhaps TRBD1 (6 bases). This sequence was found in an adult with an advanced solid tumor such as melanoma, head and neck, liver or kidney cancer. The sequences come from CD4+ or CD8+ T cells sorted from blood, collected in a trial of the OX40 agonist ivuxolimab. The CDR3 DNA follows: TGTGCCAGCAGCTTGCCCTCAGGGACAAACACTGAAGCTTTCTTT. This sequence encodes CASSLPSGTNTEAFF.